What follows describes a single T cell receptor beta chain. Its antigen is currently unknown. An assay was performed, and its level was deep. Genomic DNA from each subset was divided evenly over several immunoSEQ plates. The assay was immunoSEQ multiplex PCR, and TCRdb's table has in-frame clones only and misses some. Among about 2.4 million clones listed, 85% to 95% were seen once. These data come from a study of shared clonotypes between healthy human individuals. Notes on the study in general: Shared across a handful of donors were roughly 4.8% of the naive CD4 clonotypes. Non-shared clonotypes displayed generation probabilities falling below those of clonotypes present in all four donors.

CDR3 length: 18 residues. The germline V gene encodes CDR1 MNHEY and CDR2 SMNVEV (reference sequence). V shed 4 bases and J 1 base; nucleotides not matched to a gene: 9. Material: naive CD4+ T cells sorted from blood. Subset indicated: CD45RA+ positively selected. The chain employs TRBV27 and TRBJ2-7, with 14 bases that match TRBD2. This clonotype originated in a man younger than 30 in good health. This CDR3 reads CASSSYRGTSGGSYEQYF. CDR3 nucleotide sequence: TGTGCCAGCAGTTCCTACCGCGGGACTAGCGGGGGTTCCTACGAGCAGTACTTC.